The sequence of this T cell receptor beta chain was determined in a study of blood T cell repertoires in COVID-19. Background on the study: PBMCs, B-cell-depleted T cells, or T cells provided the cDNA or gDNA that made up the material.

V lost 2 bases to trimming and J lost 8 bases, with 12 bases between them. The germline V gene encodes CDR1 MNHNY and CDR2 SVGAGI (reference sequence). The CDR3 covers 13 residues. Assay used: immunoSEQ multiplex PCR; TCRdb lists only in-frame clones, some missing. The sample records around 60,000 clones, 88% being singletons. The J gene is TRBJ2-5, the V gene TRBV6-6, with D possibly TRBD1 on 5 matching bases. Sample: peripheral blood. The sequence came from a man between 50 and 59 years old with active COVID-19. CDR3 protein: CASSYGADLTQYF. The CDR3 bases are TGTGCCAGCAGTTACGGGGCAGATCTTACCCAGTACTTC.